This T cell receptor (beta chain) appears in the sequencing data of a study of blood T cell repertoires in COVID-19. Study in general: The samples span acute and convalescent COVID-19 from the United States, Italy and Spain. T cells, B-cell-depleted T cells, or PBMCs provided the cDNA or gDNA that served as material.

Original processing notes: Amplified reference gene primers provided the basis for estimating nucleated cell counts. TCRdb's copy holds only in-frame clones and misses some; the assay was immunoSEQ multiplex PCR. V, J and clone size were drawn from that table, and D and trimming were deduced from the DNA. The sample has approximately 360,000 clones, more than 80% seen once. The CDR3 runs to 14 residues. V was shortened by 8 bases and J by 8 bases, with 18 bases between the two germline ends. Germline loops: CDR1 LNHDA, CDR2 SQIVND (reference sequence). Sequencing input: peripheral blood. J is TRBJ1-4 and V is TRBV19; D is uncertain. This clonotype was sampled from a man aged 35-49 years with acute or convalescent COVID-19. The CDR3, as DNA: TGTGCCAGTGCCGGAGGCCCCTGGCGCGAAAAACTGTTTTTT. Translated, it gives CASAGGPWREKLFF.